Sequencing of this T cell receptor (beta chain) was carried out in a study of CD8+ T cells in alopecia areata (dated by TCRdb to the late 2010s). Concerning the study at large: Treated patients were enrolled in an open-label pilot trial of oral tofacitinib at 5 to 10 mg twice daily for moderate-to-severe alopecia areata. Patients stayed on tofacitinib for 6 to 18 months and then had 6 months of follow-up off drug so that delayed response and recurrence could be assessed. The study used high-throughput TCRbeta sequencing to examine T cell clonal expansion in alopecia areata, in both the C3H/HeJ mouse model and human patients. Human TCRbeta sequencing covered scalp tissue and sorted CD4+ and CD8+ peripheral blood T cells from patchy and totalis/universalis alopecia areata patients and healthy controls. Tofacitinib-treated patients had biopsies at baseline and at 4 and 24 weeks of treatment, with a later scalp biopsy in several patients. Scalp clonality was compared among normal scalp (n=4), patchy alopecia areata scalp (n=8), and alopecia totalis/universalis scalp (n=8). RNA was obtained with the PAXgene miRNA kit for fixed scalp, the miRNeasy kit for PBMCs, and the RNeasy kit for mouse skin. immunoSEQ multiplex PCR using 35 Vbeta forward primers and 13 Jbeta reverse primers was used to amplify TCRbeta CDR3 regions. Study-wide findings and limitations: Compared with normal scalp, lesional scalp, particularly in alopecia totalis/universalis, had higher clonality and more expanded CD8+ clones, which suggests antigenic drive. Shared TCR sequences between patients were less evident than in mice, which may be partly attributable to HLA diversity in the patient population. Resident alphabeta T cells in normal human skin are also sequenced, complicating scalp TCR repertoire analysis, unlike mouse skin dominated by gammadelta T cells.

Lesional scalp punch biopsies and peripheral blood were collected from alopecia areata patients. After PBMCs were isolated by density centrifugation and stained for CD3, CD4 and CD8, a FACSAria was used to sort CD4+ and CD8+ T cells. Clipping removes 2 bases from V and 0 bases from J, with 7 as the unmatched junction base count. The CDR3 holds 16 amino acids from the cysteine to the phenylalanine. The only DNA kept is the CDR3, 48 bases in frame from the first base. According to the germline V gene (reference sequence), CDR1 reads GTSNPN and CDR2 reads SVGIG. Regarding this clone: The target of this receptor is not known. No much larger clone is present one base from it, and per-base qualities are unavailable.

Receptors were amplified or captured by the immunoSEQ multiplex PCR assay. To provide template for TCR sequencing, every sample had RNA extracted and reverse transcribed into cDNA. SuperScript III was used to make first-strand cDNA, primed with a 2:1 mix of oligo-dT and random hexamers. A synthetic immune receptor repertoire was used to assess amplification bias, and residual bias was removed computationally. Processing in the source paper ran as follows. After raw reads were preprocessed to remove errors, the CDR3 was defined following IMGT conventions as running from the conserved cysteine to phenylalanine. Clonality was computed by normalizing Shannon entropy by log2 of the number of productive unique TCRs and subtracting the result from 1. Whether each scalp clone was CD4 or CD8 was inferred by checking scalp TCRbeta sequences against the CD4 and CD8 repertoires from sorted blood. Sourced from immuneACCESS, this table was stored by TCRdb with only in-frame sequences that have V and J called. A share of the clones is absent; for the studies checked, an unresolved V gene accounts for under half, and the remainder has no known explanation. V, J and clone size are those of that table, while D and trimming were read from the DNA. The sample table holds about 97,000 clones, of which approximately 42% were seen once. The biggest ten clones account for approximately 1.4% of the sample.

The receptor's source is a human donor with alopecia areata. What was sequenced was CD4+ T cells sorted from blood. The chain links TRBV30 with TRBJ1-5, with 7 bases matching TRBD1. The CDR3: CAWSTGTAYSNQPQHF. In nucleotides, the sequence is TGTGCCTGGAGTACCGGGACAGCCTATAGCAATCAGCCCCAGCATTTT.